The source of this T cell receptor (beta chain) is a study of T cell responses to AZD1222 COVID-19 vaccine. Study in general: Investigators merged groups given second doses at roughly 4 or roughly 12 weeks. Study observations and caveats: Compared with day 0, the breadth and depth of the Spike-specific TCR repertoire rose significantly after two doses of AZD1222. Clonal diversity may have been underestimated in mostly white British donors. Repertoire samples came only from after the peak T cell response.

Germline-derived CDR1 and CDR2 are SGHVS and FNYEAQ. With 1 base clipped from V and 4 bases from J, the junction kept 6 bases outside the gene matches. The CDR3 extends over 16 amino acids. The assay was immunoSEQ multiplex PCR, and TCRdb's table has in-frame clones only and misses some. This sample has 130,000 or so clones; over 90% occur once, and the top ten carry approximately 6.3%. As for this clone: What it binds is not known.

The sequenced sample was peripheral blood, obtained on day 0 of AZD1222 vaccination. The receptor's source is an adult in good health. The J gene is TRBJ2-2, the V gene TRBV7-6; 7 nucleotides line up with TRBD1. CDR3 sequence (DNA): TGTGCCAGCAGCTTAGGATGGGACAGCAGCACCGGGGAGCTGTTTTTT. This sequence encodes CASSLGWDSSTGELFF.